The T cell receptor beta chain under discussion was sequenced for a study of cytomegalovirus exposure and HLA in healthy donors. Notes on the study in general: Presence/absence analyses assumed roughly uniform sequencing depth across donors. Earlier findings revealed that most TCR beta V segments proved productive either about 90% or about 30% of the time.

Germline V CDR1 and CDR2: LNHDA, SQIVND (reference sequence). Trimming removed 4 bases from V and 2 bases from J, with 15 bases in between. The CDR3 is 16 amino acids. The PCR ran on 60 Vbeta and 13 Jbeta primers. Clones were read by immunoSEQ multiplex PCR, and TCRdb kept only the in-frame ones, dropping some. This table lists about 170,000 clones. Comment on this clone: Its antigen is currently unknown.

Material: PBMCs. The chain recombines TRBV19 with TRBJ1-5, with D hard to call. The receptor comes from a woman between 18 and 30 years old in good health and CMV-seropositive. CDR3 in amino acids: CASSKAGEVRNQPQHF. Here the CDR3 DNA reads TGTGCCAGTAGTAAGGCTGGAGAGGTGCGCAATCAGCCCCAGCATTTT.